The source of this TCR beta chain is a study of early T cells in non-severe SARS-CoV-2 infection. Overall study context: Chains stayed unpaired after sequencing of bulk RNA from unsorted whole blood.

This clonotype was seen ten or more times. TCRdb processed the 5' RACE reads anew with MiXCR; each CDR3 protein has one entry. The data show 30,000 to 40,000 distinct CDR3 sequences, 5.8% seen once. J was trimmed by 3 bases and V by 3 bases; bases with no gene match: 8. Looked up from germline, CDR1 is MGHDK and CDR2 is SYGVNS. This CDR3 is 15 amino acids long. The sequencing input was whole blood. The TCR was taken from an adult who was a healthcare worker with PCR-confirmed SARS-CoV-2 infection or an uninfected control (not recorded which). This chain links TRBV25-1 with TRBJ2-7; 7 bases are shared with TRBD2. In DNA, the CDR3 is TGTGCCAGCAGTGATACTGGCGGGAGAATCTACGAGCAGTACTTC. Translated, it gives CASSDTGGRIYEQYF.